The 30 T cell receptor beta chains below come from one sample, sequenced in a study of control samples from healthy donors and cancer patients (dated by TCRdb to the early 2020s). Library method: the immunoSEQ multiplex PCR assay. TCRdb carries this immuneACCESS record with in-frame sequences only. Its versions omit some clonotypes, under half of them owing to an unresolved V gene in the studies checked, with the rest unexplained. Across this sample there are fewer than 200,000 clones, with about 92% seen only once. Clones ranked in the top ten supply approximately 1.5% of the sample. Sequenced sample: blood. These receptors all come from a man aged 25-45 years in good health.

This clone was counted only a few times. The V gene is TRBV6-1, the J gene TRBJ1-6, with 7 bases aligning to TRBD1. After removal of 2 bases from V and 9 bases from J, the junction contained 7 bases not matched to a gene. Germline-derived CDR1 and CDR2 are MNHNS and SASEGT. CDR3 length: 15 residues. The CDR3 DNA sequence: TGTGCCAGCAGTGAATACGCCAGGGGGGTTTCACCCCTCCACTTT. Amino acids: CASSEYARGVSPLHF.

CDR3 bases: TGTGCCAGCAGCCCCATTTTGCCCGGGGCCCACACTGAAGCTTTCTTT. This codes for CASSPILPGAHTEAFF. V gene TRBV7-2 combines with J gene TRBJ1-1; perhaps TRBD1 as D (5 bases). This CDR3 is built from 16 residues. Germline values: CDR1 SGHTA, CDR2 FQGNSA. Trimming removed 5 bases at V and 3 bases at J, with 19 bases between.

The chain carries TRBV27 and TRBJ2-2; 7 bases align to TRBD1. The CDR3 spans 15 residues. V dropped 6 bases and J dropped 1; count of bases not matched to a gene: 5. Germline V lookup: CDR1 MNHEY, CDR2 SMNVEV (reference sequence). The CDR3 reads CASSSRGMNTGELFF. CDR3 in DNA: TGTGCCAGCAGCTCCAGGGGGATGAACACCGGGGAGCTGTTTTTT.

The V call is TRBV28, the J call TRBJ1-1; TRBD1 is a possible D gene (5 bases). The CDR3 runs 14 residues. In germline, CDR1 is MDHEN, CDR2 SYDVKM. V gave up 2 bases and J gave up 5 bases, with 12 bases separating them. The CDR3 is CASSLNGGRTEAFF. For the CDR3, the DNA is TGTGCCAGCAGTTTAAACGGGGGGAGGACTGAAGCTTTCTTT.

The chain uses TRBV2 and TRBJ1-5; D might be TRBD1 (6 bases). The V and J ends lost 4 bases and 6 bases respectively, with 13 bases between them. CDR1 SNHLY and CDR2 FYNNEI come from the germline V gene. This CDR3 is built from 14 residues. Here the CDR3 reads CASSVRGAGQPQHF. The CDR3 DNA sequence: TGTGCCAGCAGTGTTCGGGGGGCCGGTCAGCCCCAGCATTTT. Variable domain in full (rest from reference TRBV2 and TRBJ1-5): EPEVTQTPSHQVTQMGQEVILRCVPISNHLYFYWYRQILGQKVEFLVSFYNNEISEKSEIFDDQFSVERPDGSNFTLKIRSTKLEDSAMYFCASSVRGAGQPQHFGDGTRLSIL.

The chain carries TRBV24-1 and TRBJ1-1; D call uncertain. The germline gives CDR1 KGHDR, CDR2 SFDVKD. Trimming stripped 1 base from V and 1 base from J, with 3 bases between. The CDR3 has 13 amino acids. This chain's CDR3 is CATSDFGNTEAFF. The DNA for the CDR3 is TGTGCCACCAGTGATTTCGGGAACACTGAAGCTTTCTTT.

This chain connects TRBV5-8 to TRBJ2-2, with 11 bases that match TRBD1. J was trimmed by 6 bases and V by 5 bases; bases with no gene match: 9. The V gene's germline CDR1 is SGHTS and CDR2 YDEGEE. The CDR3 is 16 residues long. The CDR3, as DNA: TGTGCCAGCAGACCGGCCCCGGGACAGGGGGCCGGGGAGCTGTTTTTT. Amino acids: CASRPAPGQGAGELFF.

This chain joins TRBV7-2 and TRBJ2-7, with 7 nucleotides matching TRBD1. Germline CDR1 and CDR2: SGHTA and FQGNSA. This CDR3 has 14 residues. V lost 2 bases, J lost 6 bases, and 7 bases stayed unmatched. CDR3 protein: CASSLSTGDGEQYF. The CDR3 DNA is TGTGCCAGCAGCTTATCAACAGGGGATGGCGAGCAGTACTTC. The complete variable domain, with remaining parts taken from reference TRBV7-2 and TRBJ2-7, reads GAGVSQSPSNKVTEKGKDVELRCDPISGHTALYWYRQSLGQGLEFLIYFQGNSAPDKSGLPSDRFSAERTGGSVSTLTIQRTQQEDSAVYLCASSLSTGDGEQYFGPGTRLTVT.

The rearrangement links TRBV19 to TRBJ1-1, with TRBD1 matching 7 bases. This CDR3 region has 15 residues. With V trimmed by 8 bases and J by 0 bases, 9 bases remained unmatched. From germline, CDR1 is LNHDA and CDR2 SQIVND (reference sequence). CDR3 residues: CASRLRGQMNTEAFF. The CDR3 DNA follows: TGTGCCAGTCGATTACGGGGACAGATGAACACTGAAGCTTTCTTT.

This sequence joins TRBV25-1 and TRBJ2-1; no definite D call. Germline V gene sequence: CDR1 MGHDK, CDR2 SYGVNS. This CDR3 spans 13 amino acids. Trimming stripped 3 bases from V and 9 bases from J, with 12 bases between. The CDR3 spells CASSESQVGEQFF. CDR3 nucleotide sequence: TGTGCCAGCAGTGAGAGTCAGGTGGGTGAGCAGTTCTTC.

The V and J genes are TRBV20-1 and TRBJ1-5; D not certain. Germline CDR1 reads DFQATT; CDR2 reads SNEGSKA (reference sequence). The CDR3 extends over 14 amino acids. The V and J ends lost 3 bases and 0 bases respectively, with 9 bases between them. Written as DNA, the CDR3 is TGCAGTGCTAGTCGGCTTTATAGCAATCAGCCCCAGCATTTT. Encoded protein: CSASRLYSNQPQHF.

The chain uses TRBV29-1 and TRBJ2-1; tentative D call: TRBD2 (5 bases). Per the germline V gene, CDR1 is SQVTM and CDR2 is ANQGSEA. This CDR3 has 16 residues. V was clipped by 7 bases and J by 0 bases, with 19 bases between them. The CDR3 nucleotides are TGCAGCGGAAGAGGGTGGACCGAAAGCTCCTACAATGAGCAGTTCTTC. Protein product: CSGRGWTESSYNEQFF.

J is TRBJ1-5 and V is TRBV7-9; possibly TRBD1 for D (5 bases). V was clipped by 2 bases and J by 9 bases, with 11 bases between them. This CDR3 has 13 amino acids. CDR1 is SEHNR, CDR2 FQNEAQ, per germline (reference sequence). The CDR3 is CASSLNEGTPQHF. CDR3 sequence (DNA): TGTGCCAGCAGCTTAAATGAAGGGACGCCCCAGCATTTT.

The CDR3 DNA is TGCGCCAGCAGCCCCTCTGACACCGGGGAGGGCTATGGCTACACCTTC. It yields the protein CASSPSDTGEGYGYTF. The genes are TRBV4-1 and TRBJ1-2; D call uncertain. Deletions cut 4 bases from V and 4 bases from J, with 19 bases between. The CDR3 spans 16 residues. Germline V gene sequence: CDR1 MGHRA, CDR2 YSYEKL.

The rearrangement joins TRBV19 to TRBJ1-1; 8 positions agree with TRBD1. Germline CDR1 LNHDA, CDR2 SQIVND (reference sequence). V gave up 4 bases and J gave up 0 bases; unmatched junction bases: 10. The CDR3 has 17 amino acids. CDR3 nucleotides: TGTGCCAGTAGTAAGGACAGGGTCGGTATAATGAACACTGAAGCTTTCTTT. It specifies CASSKDRVGIMNTEAFF.

The CDR3 spells CAWSVQAAGELFF. The DNA for the CDR3 is TGTGCCTGGAGTGTCCAGGCCGCCGGGGAGCTGTTTTTT. The chain has TRBV30 and TRBJ2-2; D gene ambiguous. CDR1 and CDR2 (germline): GTSNPN, SVGIG (reference sequence). V lost 0 bases to trimming and J lost 6 bases, with 8 bases between them. There are 13 residues in the CDR3.

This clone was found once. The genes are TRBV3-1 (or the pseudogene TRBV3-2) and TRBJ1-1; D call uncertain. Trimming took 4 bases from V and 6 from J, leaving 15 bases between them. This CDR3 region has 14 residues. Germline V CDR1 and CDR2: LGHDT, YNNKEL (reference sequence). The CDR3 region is CASSPAKGEAEAFF. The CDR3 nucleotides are TGTGCCAGCAGCCCAGCGAAGGGTGAGGCTGAAGCTTTCTTT.

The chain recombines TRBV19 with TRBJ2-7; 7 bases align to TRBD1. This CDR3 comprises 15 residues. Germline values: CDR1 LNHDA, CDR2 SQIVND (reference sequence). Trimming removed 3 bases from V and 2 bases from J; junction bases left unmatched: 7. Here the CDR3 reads CASSIKDRPTYEQYF. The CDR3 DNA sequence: TGTGCCAGTAGTATTAAGGACAGGCCCACCTACGAGCAGTACTTC.

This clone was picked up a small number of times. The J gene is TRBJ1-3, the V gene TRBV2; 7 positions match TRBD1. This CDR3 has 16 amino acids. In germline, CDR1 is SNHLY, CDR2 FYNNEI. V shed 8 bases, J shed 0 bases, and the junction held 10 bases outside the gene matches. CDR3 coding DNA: TGTGCCAGCCAGGGGGACAGCTATTCCTCTGGAAACACCATATATTTT. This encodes CASQGDSYSSGNTIYF.

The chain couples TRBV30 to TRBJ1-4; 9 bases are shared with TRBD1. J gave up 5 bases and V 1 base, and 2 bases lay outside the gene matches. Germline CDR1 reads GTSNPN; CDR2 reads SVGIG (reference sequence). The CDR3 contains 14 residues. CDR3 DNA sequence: TGTGCCTGGAGTGCCGGGACAGGGAATGAAAAACTGTTTTTT. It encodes CAWSAGTGNEKLFF.

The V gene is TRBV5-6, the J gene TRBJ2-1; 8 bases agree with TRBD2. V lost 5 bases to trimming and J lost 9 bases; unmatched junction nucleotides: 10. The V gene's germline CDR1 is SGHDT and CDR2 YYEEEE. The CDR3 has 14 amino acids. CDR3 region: CASSPGLDYGEQFF. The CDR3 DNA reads TGTGCCAGCAGTCCGGGACTAGACTACGGTGAGCAGTTCTTC.

The CDR3 spells CASSHGTAYEQYF. The CDR3 nucleotides are TGTGCCAGCAGCCACGGGACAGCCTACGAGCAGTACTTC. The chain employs TRBV7-9 and TRBJ2-7; 7 bases are a match to TRBD1. Germline V gene sequence: CDR1 SEHNR, CDR2 FQNEAQ (reference sequence). The CDR3 runs to 13 residues. J lost 2 bases, V lost 5 bases, and 3 bases had no gene match.

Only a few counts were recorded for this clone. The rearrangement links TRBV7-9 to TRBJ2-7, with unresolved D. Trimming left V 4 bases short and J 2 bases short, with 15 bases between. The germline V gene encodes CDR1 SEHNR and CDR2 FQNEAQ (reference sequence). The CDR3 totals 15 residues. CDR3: CASSSVHPDPYEQYF. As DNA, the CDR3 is TGTGCCAGCAGCTCCGTTCACCCAGATCCCTACGAGCAGTACTTC.

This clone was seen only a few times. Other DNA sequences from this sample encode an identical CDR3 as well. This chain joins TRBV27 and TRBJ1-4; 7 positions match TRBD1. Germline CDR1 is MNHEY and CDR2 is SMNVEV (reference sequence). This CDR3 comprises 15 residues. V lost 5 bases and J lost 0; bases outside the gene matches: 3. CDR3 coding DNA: TGTGCCAGCAGTGCCCAGGGGGCAACTAATGAAAAACTGTTTTTT. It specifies CASSAQGATNEKLFF. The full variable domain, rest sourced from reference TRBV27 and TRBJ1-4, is EAQVTQNPRYLITVTGKKLTVTCSQNMNHEYMSWYRQDPGLGLRQIYYSMNVEVTDKGDVPEGYKVSRKEKRNFPLILESPSPNQTSLYFCASSAQGATNEKLFFGSGTQLSVL.

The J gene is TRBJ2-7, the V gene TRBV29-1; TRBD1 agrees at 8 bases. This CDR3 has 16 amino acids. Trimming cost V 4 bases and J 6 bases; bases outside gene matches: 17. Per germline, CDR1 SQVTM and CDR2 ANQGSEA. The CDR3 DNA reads TGCAGCGTTGTCCCCCGTCTTCAGGGGGCTATTGGCGAGCAGTACTTC. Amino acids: CSVVPRLQGAIGEQYF.

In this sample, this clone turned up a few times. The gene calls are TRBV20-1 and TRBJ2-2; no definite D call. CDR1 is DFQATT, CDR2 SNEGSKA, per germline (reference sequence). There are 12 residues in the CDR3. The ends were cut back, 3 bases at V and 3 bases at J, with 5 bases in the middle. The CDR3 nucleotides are TGCAGTGCTAGTATTCACACCGGGGAGCTGTTTTTT. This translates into CSASIHTGELFF.

The CDR3 is CATSEGLIYNEQFF. CDR3 in DNA: TGTGCCACCAGCGAGGGTCTGATATACAATGAGCAGTTCTTC. The V call is TRBV24-1, the J call TRBJ2-1, with D perhaps matching TRBD2 (5 bases). This CDR3 has 14 amino acids. V shed 7 bases and J shed 4 bases, with 13 bases lying between them. The V gene's germline CDR1 is KGHDR and CDR2 SFDVKD.

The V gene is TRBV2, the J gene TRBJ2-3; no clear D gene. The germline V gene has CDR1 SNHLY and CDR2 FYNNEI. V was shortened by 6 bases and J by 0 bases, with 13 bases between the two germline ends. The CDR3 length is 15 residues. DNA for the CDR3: TGTGCCAGCAGCTTAGGGCCTTCTAGCACAGATACGCAGTATTTT. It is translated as CASSLGPSSTDTQYF.

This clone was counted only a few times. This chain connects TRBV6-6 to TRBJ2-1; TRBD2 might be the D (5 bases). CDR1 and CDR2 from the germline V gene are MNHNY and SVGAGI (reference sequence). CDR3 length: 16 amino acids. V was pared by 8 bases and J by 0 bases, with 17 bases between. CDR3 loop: CASRTAGLASYNEQFF. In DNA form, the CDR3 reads TGTGCCAGCCGAACAGCCGGGCTAGCCTCCTACAATGAGCAGTTCTTC.

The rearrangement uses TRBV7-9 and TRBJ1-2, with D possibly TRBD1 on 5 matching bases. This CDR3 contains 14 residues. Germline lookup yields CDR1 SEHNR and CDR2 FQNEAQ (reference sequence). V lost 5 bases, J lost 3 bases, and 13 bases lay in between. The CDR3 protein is CASSPPTVHYGYTF. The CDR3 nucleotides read TGTGCCAGCAGCCCCCCGACAGTTCACTATGGCTACACCTTC.